Below are 8 T cell receptor beta chains sequenced from a single sample in a study of preoperative IRX-2 immunotherapy in early breast cancer. Treatment meaning: preoperative locoregional IRX-2 cytokine immunotherapy. Only in-frame clones appear in the TCRdb table, and some are missing; sequencing was by immunoSEQ multiplex PCR. The sample gives some 19,000 clones, about 85% of which show up once; approximately 1% is in the top ten. The sequenced sample was lymph node tissue, obtained after IRX-2 immunotherapy. Source of these receptors: a human donor with breast cancer.

J is TRBJ1-1 and V is TRBV15; 9 bases are a match to TRBD1. J gave up 1 base and V 1 base, and 1 base lay outside the gene matches. Germline CDR1 reads LNHNV; CDR2 reads YYDKDF (reference sequence). This CDR3 spans 15 amino acids. The CDR3 loop is CATSRGGQGNTEAFF. The CDR3, as DNA: TGTGCCACCAGCAGAGGGGGACAGGGGAACACTGAAGCTTTCTTT.

In the case of this clone: Other DNA sequences in the same sample also yield this CDR3. The V gene is TRBV6-8, the J gene TRBJ2-7; 7 positions agree with TRBD1. Germline trimming cut 0 bases from V and 4 bases from J; bases unmatched to any gene: 6. Germline CDR1 reads MNHGY; CDR2 reads SAAAGT. The CDR3 consists of 15 residues. The CDR3 reads CASSYSSGGGYEQYF. In DNA, the CDR3 is TGTGCCAGCAGTTACTCGTCAGGGGGTGGGTACGAGCAGTACTTC.

V and J are TRBV2 and TRBJ1-5; 9 bases match TRBD1. CDR3 size: 14 residues. Germline values: CDR1 SNHLY, CDR2 FYNNEI. After removal of 5 bases from V and 5 bases from J, the junction contained 4 bases not matched to a gene. CDR3 sequence reads: CASSKGQGHQPQHF. The CDR3 bases are TGTGCCAGCAGTAAAGGACAGGGGCATCAGCCCCAGCATTTT.

The J gene is TRBJ2-1, the V gene TRBV19; 10 positions match TRBD2. V shed 7 bases, J shed 7 bases, and the junction held 7 bases outside the gene matches. Germline V gives CDR1 LNHDA, CDR2 SQIVND (reference sequence). This CDR3 has 14 amino acids. The CDR3 nucleotides are TGTGCCAGTAAAAGACTAGCGGGCACGAATGAGCAGTTCTTC. This translates into CASKRLAGTNEQFF.

The rearrangement joins TRBV6-8 to TRBJ2-1, with TRBD1 as a possible D gene (6 bases). Germline CDR1 is MNHGY and CDR2 is SAAAGT. Trimming left V 6 bases short and J 4 bases short, with 19 bases between. This CDR3 comprises 16 residues. CDR3: CASSPDRPEPYNEQFF. The CDR3 coding sequence is TGTGCCAGCAGCCCCGACAGGCCTGAGCCTTACAATGAGCAGTTCTTC.

This chain joins TRBV11-3 and TRBJ1-3; D is undetermined. CDR1 SGHNT and CDR2 YENEEA come from the germline V gene. Trimming cost V 3 bases and J 0 bases, with 12 bases left between them. The length of the CDR3 is 16 residues. The CDR3 coding sequence is TGTGCCAGCAGCTTGGCGGTTCAGAGCTCTGGAAACACCATATATTTT. Amino acid sequence: CASSLAVQSSGNTIYF.

The chain employs TRBV5-1 and TRBJ2-2; D uncertain. V was trimmed by 1 base and J by 2 bases, leaving 6 bases between them. The CDR3 loop spans 14 amino acids. Germline V CDR1 and CDR2: SGHRS, YFSETQ. CDR3 loop: CASSLSVNTGELFF. The CDR3 nucleotides read TGCGCCAGCAGCTTGTCTGTAAACACCGGGGAGCTGTTTTTT. The entire variable domain, with the rest obtained from reference TRBV5-1 and TRBJ2-2, is as follows: KAGVTQTPRYLIKTRGQQVTLSCSPISGHRSVSWYQQTPGQGLQFLFEYFSETQRNKGNFPGRFSGRQFSNSRSEMNVSTLELGDSALYLCASSLSVNTGELFFGEGSRLTVL.

This clone was detected only once. CDR3 in DNA: TGTGCCAGTAGTATGGGGGGCAGGGAAGAGACCCAGTACTTC. It is translated as CASSMGGREETQYF. J is TRBJ2-5 and V is TRBV19; D possibly uses TRBD1 or TRBD2 (6 bases each). This CDR3 has 14 amino acids. Germline values: CDR1 LNHDA, CDR2 SQIVND (reference sequence). The germline V and J ends were trimmed by 3 bases and 3 bases, with 11 bases remaining between them.